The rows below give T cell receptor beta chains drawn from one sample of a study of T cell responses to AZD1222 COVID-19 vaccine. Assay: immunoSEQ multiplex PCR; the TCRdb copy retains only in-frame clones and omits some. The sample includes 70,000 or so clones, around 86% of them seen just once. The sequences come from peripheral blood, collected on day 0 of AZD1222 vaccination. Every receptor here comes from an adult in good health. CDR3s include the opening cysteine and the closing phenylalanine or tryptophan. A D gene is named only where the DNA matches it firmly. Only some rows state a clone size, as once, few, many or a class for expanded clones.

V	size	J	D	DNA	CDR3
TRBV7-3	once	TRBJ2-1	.	TGTGCCAGCAGCTTAATGGCAAGCTCCTACAATGAGCAGTTCTTC	CASSLMASSYNEQFF
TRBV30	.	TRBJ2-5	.	TGTGCCTGGAGTTCTTTCGGGGGCTCGTACCAAGAGACCCAGTACTTC	CAWSSFGGSYQETQYF
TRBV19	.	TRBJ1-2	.	TGTGCCAGTAGTACCCAGGGAGGGGACTATGGCTACACCTTC	CASSTQGGDYGYTF
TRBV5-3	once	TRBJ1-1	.	TGTGCCAGAACGCCACAGGGCATAACAGAGATGAACACTGAAGCTTTCTTT	CARTPQGITEMNTEAFF
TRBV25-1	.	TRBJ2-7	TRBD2	TGTGCCAGCAGTGATCACGGGACTAGCCTGGGGGAGCAGTACTTC	CASSDHGTSLGEQYF
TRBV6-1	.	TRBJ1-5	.	TGTGCCAGCAGTGACCATCAGCCCCAGCATTTT	CASSDHQPQHF
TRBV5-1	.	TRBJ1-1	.	TGCGCCAGCAGCTTGCGAAGGGGGGACACTGAAGCTTTCTTT	CASSLRRGDTEAFF
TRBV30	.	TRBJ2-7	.	TGTGCCTGGAGTTCAACCGGGGCAGCCTACGAGCAGTACTTC	CAWSSTGAAYEQYF
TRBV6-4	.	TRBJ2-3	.	TGTGCCAGCAGTGACGGTGGGAGTTCTAGCACAGATACGCAGTATTTT	CASSDGGSSSTDTQYF
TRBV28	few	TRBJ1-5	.	TGTGCCAGCAGTTTAGGGGGGTCCGTTGTAGAGCCCCAGCATTTT	CASSLGGSVVEPQHF
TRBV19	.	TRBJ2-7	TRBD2	TGTGCCAGTAGTTCCCCCGGACTAGCCTACGAGCAGTACTTC	CASSSPGLAYEQYF
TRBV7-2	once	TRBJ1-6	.	TGTGCCAGCAGCTTGGATTCACCCCTCCACTTT	CASSLDSPLHF
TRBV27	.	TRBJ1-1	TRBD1	TGTGCCAGCAGTACCCGGGACAGGGGGACTGAAGCTTTCTTT	CASSTRDRGTEAFF
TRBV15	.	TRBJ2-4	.	TGTGCCACCAGCAGAGATTTGGAGACACTAGCCAAAAACATTCAGTACTTC	CATSRDLETLAKNIQYF
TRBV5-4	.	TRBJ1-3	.	TGTGCCAGCAGCTTGGGGGATACTCCTGGAAACACCATATATTTT	CASSLGDTPGNTIYF
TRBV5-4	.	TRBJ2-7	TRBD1	TGTGCCAGCAGCTTCTGGGGACAGTTTTACGAGCAGTACTTC	CASSFWGQFYEQYF
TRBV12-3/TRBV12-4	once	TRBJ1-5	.	TGTGCCAGCAGTTCCACGGGGACCCAGCATTTT	CASSSTGTQHF